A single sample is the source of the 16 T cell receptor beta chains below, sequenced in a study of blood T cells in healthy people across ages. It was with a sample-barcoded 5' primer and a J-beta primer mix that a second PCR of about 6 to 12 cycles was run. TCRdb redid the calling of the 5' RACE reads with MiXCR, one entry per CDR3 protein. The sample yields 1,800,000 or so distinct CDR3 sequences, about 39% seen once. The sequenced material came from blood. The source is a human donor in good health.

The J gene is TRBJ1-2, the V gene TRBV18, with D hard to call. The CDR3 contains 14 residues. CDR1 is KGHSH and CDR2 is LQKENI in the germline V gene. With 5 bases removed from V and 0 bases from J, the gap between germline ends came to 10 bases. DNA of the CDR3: TGTGCCAGCTCAGGTGGTGAGACTAACTATGGCTACACCTTC. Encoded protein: CASSGGETNYGYTF.

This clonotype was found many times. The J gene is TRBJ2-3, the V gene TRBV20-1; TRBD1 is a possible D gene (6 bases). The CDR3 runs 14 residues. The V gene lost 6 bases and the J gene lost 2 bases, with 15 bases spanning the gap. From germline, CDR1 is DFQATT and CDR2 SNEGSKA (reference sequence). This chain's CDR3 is CSAADSLYTDTQYF. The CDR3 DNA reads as TGCAGTGCAGCGGACAGTCTATACACAGATACGCAGTATTTT.

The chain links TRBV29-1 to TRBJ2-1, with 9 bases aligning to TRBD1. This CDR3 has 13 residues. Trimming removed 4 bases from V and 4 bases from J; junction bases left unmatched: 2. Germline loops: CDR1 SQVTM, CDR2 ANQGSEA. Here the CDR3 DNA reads TGCAGCGTTGCCGGGACAGGGTACAATGAGCAGTTCTTC. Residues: CSVAGTGYNEQFF.

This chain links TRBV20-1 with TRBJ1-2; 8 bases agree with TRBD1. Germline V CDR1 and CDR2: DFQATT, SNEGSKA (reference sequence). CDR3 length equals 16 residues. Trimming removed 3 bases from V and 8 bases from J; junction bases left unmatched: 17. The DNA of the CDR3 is TGCAGTGCTAGTCCTCCAACCTTCCAGGGGGCGTGGGGCTACACCTTC. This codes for CSASPPTFQGAWGYTF.

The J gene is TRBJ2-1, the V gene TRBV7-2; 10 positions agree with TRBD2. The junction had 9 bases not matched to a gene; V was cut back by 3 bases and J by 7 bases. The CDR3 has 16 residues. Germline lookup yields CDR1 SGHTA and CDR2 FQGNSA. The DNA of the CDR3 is TGTGCCAGCAGCTTTAGAAAGATAGCGGGGGGAAATGAGCAGTTCTTC. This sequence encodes CASSFRKIAGGNEQFF.

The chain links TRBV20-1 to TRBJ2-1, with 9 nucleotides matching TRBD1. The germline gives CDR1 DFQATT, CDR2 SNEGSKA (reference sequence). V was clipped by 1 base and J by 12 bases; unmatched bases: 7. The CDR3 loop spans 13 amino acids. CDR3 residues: CSARGPGTGRQFF. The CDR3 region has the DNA TGCAGTGCTAGAGGGCCGGGGACAGGGAGGCAGTTCTTC.

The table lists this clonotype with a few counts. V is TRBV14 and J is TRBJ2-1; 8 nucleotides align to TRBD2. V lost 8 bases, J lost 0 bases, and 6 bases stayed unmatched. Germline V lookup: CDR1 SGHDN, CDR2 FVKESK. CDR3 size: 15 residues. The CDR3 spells CASGPLAGSYNEQFF. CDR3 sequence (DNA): TGTGCCAGCGGACCTCTAGCGGGCTCCTACAATGAGCAGTTCTTC.

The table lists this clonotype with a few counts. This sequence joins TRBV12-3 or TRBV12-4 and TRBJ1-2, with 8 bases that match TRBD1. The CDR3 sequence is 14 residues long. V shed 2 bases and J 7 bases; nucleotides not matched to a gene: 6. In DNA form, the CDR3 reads TGTGCCAGCAGTTTACCAGGACAGGGTGCTGGCTACACCTTC. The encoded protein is CASSLPGQGAGYTF.

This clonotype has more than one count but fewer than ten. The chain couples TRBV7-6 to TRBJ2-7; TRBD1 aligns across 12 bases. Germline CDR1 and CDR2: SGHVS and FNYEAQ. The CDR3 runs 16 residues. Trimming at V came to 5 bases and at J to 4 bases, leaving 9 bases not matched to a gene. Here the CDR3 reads CASSPTGQGARYEQYF. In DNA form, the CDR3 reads TGTGCCAGCAGCCCGACGGGACAGGGGGCTCGTTACGAGCAGTACTTC.

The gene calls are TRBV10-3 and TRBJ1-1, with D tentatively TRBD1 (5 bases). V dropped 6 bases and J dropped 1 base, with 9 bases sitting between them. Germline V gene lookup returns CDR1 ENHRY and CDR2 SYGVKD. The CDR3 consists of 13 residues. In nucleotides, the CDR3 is TGTGCCATCAGATCCAGGGAGAACACTGAAGCTTTCTTT. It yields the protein CAIRSRENTEAFF.

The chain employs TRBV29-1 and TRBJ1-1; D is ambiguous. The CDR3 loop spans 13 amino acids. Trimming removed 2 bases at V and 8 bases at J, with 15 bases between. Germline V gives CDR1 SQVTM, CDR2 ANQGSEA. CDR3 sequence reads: CSVELLAAREAFF. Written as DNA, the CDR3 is TGCAGCGTTGAACTGTTGGCGGCGCGGGAAGCTTTCTTT.

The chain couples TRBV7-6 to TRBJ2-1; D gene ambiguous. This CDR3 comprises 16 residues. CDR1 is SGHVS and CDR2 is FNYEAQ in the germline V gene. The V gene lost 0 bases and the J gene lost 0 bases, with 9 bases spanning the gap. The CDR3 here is CASSLAPGPSYNEQFF. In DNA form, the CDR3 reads TGTGCCAGCAGCTTAGCGCCCGGTCCCTCCTACAATGAGCAGTTCTTC.

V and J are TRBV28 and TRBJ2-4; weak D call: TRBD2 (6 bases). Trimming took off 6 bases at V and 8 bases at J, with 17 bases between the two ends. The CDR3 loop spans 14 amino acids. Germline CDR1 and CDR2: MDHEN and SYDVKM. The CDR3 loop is CASSGGGGGDIQYF. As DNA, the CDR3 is TGTGCCAGCAGCGGGGGTGGGGGTGGGGACATTCAGTACTTC.

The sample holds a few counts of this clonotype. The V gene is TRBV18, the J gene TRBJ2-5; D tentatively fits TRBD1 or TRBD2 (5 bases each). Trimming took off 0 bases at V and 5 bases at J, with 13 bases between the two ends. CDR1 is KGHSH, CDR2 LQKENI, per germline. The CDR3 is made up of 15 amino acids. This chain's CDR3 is CASSPPVGPGETQYF. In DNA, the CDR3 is TGTGCCAGCTCACCACCGGTGGGGCCGGGGGAGACCCAGTACTTC.

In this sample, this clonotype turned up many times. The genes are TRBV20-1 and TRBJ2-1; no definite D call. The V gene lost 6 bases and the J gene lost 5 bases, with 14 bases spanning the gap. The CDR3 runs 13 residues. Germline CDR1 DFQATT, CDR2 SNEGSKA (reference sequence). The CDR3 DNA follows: TGCAGTGCCCCGCCACCTGGCAACAATGAGCAGTTCTTC. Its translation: CSAPPPGNNEQFF.

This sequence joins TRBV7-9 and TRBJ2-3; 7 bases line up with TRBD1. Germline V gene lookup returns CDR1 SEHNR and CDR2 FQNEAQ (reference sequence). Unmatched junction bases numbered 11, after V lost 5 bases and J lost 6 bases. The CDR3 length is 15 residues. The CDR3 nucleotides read TGTGCCAGCAGCCCCCAGGACAGGCACACGGATACGCAGTATTTT. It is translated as CASSPQDRHTDTQYF.